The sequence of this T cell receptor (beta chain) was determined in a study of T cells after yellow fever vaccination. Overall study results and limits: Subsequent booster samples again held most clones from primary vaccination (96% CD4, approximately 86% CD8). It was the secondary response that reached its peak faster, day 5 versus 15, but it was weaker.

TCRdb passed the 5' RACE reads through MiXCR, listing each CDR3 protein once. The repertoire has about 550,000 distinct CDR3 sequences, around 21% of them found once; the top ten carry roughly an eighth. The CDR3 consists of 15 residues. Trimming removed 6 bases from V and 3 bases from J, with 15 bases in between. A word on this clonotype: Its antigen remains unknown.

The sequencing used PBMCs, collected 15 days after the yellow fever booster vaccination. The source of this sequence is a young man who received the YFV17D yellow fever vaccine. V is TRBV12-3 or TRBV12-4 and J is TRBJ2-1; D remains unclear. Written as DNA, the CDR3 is TGTGCCAGCAGCCTAACTCCCCCTGGCTACAATGAGCAGTTCTTC. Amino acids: CASSLTPPGYNEQFF.